This record looks at one TCR beta chain sequence and its context. Its target is unknown. Some clones are missing from TCRdb's copy, which holds only in-frame ones; the method was immunoSEQ multiplex PCR. The table has 25,000 or so clones, over 60% seen once. The data were obtained in a study of CD4 T cells in relation to SARS-CoV-2 and coronaviruses. Overall study context: Crossreactive spike epitopes shared across donors were mapped to their HLA restriction.

Trimming removed 0 bases at V and 0 bases at J, with 3 bases between. From germline, CDR1 is KGHSH and CDR2 LQKENI. The CDR3 runs 14 residues. Unexposed donor CD4+ T cells date from about 2011-2019, before the COVID-19 pandemic. The cells were cultured for under 13 days before CD4+ T cells were isolated. As cell numbers allowed, unexposed-donor CD4+ T cells faced SARS-CoV-2 S/N and four cold-coronavirus spikes. Study conclusions and caveats: In around 67% of donors, memory CD4+ clonotypes crossrecognized SARS-CoV-2 and at least one common cold coronavirus spike.

This TCR came from a human donor in good health. The specimen was CD4+ T cells from PBMCs, cultured in vitro. The chain couples TRBV18 to TRBJ1-5; D is unresolved. CDR3: CASSPPSSNQPQHF. The CDR3 bases are TGTGCCAGCTCACCACCAAGTAGCAATCAGCCCCAGCATTTT.